A single T cell receptor beta chain is shown here with its context. The junction had 9 bases not matched to a gene; V was cut back by 9 bases and J by 4 bases. Per the germline V gene, CDR1 is MGHDK and CDR2 is SYGVNS. This CDR3 contains 14 residues. The sample is drawn from a study of cytomegalovirus exposure and HLA in healthy donors. Researchers ran the PCR with 60 Vbeta and 13 Jbeta primers. Produced via immunoSEQ multiplex PCR; TCRdb's table is partial and in-frame only. The sample comprises about 200,000 clones, 82% of which are singletons, and about 2.5% rests with the top ten. The chain carries TRBV25-1 and TRBJ2-5; 9 bases are a match to TRBD1. This receptor was taken from a middle-aged woman in good health and CMV-seronegative. Source material: PBMCs. The CDR3: CASLPRDRVETQYF. CDR3 nucleotides: TGTGCCAGTCTTCCCAGGGACAGGGTAGAGACCCAGTACTTC.